These 4 T cell receptor beta chains originate from one sample sequenced in a study of CD8 T cells in Susac syndrome. After extraction with the RNeasy kit, roughly 0.45 to 1 ug of the RNA was reverse transcribed using random hexamers. TCRdb re-called the immunoSEQ multiplex PCR reads with MiXCR, one entry per CDR3 protein. The data hold more than 150,000 distinct CDR3 sequences, with about 95% observed a single time. The source material was CD8+ T cells from PBMCs. These receptors all come from a human donor with Susac syndrome.

This clonotype was counted once. This sequence joins TRBV29-1 and TRBJ2-3, with 9 bases identical to TRBD1. Losses at the gene ends were 7 bases for V and 4 bases for J; bases not matched to a gene: 12. This CDR3 contains 15 residues. Per the germline V gene, CDR1 is SQVTM and CDR2 is ANQGSEA. For the CDR3, the DNA is TGCAGCGCCCCCCTTTGGGACAGGGATCCAGATACGCAGTATTTT. Translating it yields CSAPLWDRDPDTQYF.

This clonotype has only one observation. This chain uses TRBV3-1 with TRBJ2-7; D not resolved. V lost 1 base, J lost 6 bases, and 10 bases lay in between. Per germline, CDR1 LGHDT and CDR2 YNNKEL (reference sequence). The CDR3 runs to 13 residues. Here the CDR3 reads CASSQVSNGEQYF. The CDR3 DNA reads as TGTGCCAGCAGCCAAGTGTCGAACGGCGAGCAGTACTTC.

The chain couples TRBV3-1 to TRBJ2-4; D is undetermined. Trimming cost V 0 bases and J 3 bases, with 3 bases left between them. Germline CDR1 and CDR2: LGHDT and YNNKEL (reference sequence). The CDR3 has 13 amino acids. Here the CDR3 DNA reads TGTGCCAGCAGCCAAGATTTCAAAAACATTCAGTACTTC. This codes for CASSQDFKNIQYF.

Only one count was recorded for this clonotype. The chain couples TRBV2 to TRBJ2-7; D possibly corresponds to TRBD2 (6 bases). Germline loops: CDR1 SNHLY, CDR2 FYNNEI. The V gene lost 7 bases and the J gene lost 3 bases, with 10 bases spanning the gap. The CDR3 has 12 amino acids. CDR3 residues: CASMEGRYEQYF. The DNA for the CDR3 is TGTGCCAGCATGGAGGGGCGCTACGAGCAGTACTTC.